This T cell receptor (beta chain) was documented in a study of control samples from healthy donors and cancer patients. The CDR3 has 16 amino acids. With V trimmed by 4 bases and J by 5 bases, 11 bases remained unmatched. The germline gives CDR1 SGHNT, CDR2 YYREEE (reference sequence). The table came from immunoSEQ multiplex PCR; TCRdb's copy has only in-frame clones and leaves some out. Of some 130,000 clones in the sample, around nine tenths were seen once. Source material: blood. This chain connects TRBV5-4 to TRBJ1-1; TRBD1 matches at 10 bases. The clonotype was recovered from a man younger than 35 in good health. The CDR3 loop is CASSDGTGATGTEAFF. The CDR3 region has the DNA TGTGCCAGCAGCGACGGGACAGGGGCTACGGGGACTGAAGCTTTCTTT.